These T cell receptor beta chains were read from a single sample in a study of vaccination and CD4 T cells after COVID-19. These receptors lack a known antigen. TCRdb itself ran the PCR reads through MiXCR, one entry per CDR3 protein. The repertoire includes around 10,000 distinct CDR3 sequences, under 35% of them detected once, and 20% sits in the top ten. Sequenced input: CD4+ T cells from blood, cultured in vitro. These receptor sequences come from a human donor in good health. The CDR3 runs from the conserved cysteine through the conserved F or W. The order of the fields is D gene, V gene, clone size, J gene, CDR3 length, CDR3 DNA, CDR3 protein. D genes are given only for firm matches. Clone sizes are given selectively: once, few, many, or a class where the clone is expanded.

>NA|TRBV20-1|NA|TRBJ1-2|14
TGCAGTGCTCGAAGATCGGGGGGCGACTATGGCTACACCTTC
CSARRSGGDYGYTF
>TRBD1|TRBV19|NA|TRBJ1-1|11
TGTGCCAGTATTATGGACAGGGAAGCTTTCTTT
CASIMDREAFF
>NA|TRBV23-1|NA|TRBJ1-2|14
TGCGCCAGCACGAGCGAGGGACACTACTATGGCTACACCTTC
CASTSEGHYYGYTF
>NA|TRBV2|NA|TRBJ1-2|14
TGTGCCACCCGGATTGAGGCACCTAACTATGGCTACACCTTC
CATRIEAPNYGYTF
>TRBD1|TRBV29-1|NA|TRBJ2-1|13
TGCAGCGTTGCCGACAGGGGGCTTAATGAGCAGTTCTTC
CSVADRGLNEQFF
>TRBD1|TRBV7-3|few|TRBJ2-7|15
TGTGCCAGCAGCTCCTCGGGACAGGGGTCCTACGAGCAGTACTTC
CASSSSGQGSYEQYF
>TRBD1|TRBV10-3|few|TRBJ1-1|14
TGTGCCATCACCCCGGGACAGGGAGGCACTGAAGCTTTCTTT
CAITPGQGGTEAFF
>NA|TRBV28|few|TRBJ2-5|16
TGTGCCAGCAGTTACCCCTGGGGCAGGGTTAAAGAGACCCAGTACTTC
CASSYPWGRVKETQYF
>NA|TRBV5-8|NA|TRBJ1-1|16
TGTGCCAGCAGCTTGGTGGGTGGCAGAGTGAACACTGAAGCTTTCTTT
CASSLVGGRVNTEAFF
>NA|TRBV25-1|few|TRBJ1-6|14
TGTGCCAGCAGGGGGACGGTAGGGAATTCACCCCTCCACTTT
CASRGTVGNSPLHF
>NA|TRBV28|NA|TRBJ1-1|10
TGTGCCAGCAGTTCCGGAAAGGCTTTCTTT
CASSSGKAFF
>NA|TRBV19|few|TRBJ2-7|14
TGTGCCAGTAGTATTGGGACGGGGAGCTACGAGCAGTACTTC
CASSIGTGSYEQYF
>NA|TRBV24-1|few|TRBJ2-5|15
TGTGCCACCAGTGATTCCGCTAGCGTTCAACAGACCCAGTACTTC
CATSDSASVQQTQYF
>NA|TRBV7-4|once|TRBJ1-5|15
TGTGCCAGGACCGGGGTCAAGGAACTCAATCAGCCCCAGCATTTT
CARTGVKELNQPQHF
>NA|TRBV4-2|NA|TRBJ2-3|15
TGTGCCAGCAGGGCGCAGGCCTCATCCGCAGATACGCAGTATTTT
CASRAQASSADTQYF
>TRBD1|TRBV11-1|few|TRBJ1-1|15
TGTGCCAGCACCTTAAACAGGGGGCGAGGCACTGAAGCTTTCTTT
CASTLNRGRGTEAFF
>TRBD1|TRBV20-1|medium-sized|TRBJ1-5|15
TGCAGTGCTAGAGTAGGGGGCGTCAGCAATCAGCCCCAGCATTTT
CSARVGGVSNQPQHF
>NA|TRBV7-3|few|TRBJ2-2|13
TGTGCCAGCAGCTTAGCTGCCACCGGGGAGCTGTTTTTT
CASSLAATGELFF
>TRBD1|TRBV19|few|TRBJ1-5|17
TGTGCCAGTAGCCTTGACAGGGGAAGAAGCTTTTCCCAGCCCCAGCATTTT
CASSLDRGRSFSQPQHF